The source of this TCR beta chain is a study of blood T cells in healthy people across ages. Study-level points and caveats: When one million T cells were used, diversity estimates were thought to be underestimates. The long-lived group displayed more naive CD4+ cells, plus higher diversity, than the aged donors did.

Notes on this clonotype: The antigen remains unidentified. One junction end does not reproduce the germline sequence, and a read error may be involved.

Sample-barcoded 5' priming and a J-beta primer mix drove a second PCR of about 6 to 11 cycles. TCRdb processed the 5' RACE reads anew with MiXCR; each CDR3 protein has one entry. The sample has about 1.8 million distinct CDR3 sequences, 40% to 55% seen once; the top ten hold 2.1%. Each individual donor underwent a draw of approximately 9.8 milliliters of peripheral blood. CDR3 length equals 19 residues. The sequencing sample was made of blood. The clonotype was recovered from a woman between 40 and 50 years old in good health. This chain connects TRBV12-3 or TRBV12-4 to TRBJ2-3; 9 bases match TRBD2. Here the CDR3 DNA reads TGTGCCAGCAGGTCGGGGCAGCGGGGGGCGTCATCTAGCACAGATGCGCAGTATTTT. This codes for CASRSGQRGASSSTDAQYF.